This TCR beta chain was captured by sequencing in a study of Graves' ophthalmopathy and Graves' hyperthyroidism. This clonotype has at least ten counts. Germline V gives CDR1 DFQATT, CDR2 SNEGSKA (reference sequence). V lost 1 base to trimming and J lost 0 bases, with 7 bases between them. The CDR3 contains 13 residues. Researchers took RNA transcripts and amplified TCR beta CDR3 regions from them. An opening RT-PCR round employed HTBI primers and preceded a second-round multiplex PCR. Each CDR3 protein gets one entry after TCRdb re-called the multiplex PCR reads with MiXCR. The sample comprises roughly 1.1 million distinct CDR3 sequences, less than 45% of which are singletons, and over 8.5% rests with the top ten.

The sequenced material came from peripheral blood or thyroid tissue (not recorded which). The receptor was derived from an adult man with Graves' hyperthyroidism. The chain combines TRBV20-1 with TRBJ2-7; D gene ambiguous. CDR3 in amino acids: CSARGTSSYEQYF. The DNA of the CDR3 is TGCAGTGCTAGAGGCACGAGCTCCTACGAGCAGTACTTC.